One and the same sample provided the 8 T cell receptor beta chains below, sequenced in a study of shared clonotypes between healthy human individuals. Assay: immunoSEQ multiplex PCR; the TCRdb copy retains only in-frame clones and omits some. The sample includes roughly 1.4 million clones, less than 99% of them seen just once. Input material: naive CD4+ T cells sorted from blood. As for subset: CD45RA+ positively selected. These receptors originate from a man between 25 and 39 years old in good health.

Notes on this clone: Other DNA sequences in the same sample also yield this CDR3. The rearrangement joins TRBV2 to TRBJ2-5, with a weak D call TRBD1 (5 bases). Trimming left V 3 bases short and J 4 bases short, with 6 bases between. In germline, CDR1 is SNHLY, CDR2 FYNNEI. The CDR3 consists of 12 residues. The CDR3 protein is CASSDRAETQYF. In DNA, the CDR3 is TGTGCCAGCAGTGACAGGGCAGAGACCCAGTACTTC.

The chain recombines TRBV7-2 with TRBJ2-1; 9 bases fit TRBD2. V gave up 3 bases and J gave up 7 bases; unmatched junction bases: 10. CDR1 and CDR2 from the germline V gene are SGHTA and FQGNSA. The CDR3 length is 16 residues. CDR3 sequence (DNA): TGTGCCAGCAGCTTTGCCCCTAGCGGGACAAGTAATGAGCAGTTCTTC. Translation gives CASSFAPSGTSNEQFF.

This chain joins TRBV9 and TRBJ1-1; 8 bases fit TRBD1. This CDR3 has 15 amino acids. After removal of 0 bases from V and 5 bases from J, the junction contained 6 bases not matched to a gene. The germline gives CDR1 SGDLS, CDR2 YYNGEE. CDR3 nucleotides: TGTGCCAGCAGCGTAGGGATGGACAGGGAGACTGAAGCTTTCTTT. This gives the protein CASSVGMDRETEAFF.

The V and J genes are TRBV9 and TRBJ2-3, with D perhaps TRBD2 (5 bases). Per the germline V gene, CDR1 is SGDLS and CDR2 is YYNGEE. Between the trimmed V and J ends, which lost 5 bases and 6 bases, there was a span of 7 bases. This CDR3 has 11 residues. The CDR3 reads CASRRGDTQYF. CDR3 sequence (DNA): TGTGCCAGCAGGAGAGGGGATACGCAGTATTTT.

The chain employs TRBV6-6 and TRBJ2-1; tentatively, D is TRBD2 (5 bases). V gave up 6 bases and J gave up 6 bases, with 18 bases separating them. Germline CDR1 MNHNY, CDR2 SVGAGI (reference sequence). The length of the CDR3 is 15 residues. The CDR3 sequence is CASRSGLSRGNEQFF. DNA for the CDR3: TGTGCCAGCAGATCCGGACTCTCTCGGGGCAATGAGCAGTTCTTC.

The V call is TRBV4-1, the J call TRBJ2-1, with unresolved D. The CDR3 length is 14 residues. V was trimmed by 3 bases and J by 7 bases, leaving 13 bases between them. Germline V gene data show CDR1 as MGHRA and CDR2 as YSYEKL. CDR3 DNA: TGCGCCAGCAGCCAGTCCCCTTCATTGAATGAGCAGTTCTTC. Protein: CASSQSPSLNEQFF.

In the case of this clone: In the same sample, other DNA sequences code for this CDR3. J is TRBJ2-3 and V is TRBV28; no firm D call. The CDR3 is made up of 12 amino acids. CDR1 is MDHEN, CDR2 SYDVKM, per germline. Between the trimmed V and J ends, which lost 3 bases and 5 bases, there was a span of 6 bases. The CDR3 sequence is CASSLPRDTQYF. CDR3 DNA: TGTGCCAGCAGTTTGCCTAGAGATACGCAGTATTTT.

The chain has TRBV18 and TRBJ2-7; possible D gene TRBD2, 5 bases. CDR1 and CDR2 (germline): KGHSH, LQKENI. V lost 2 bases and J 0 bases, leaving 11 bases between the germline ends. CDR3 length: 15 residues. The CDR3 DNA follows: TGTGCCAGCTCACCAGCAGCGGCAAGCTCCTACGAGCAGTACTTC. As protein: CASSPAAASSYEQYF.